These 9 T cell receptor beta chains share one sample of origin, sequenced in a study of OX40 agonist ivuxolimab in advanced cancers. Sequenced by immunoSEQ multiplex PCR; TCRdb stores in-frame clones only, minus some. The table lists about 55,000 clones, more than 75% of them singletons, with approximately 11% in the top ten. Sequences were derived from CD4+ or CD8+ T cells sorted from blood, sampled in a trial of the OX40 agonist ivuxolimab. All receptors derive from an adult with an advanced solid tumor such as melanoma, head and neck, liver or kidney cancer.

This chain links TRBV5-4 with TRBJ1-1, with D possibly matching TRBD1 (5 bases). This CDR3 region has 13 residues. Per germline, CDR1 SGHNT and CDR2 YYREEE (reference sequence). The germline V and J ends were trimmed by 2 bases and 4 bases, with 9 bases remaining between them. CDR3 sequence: CASSFGTVTEAFF. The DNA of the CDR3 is TGTGCCAGCAGCTTTGGGACCGTCACTGAAGCTTTCTTT.

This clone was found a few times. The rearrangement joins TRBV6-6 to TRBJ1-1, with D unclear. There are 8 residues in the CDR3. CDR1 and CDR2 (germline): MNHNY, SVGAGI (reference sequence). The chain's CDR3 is CAVDEAFF. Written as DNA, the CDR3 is TGTGCGGTGGATGAAGCTTTCTTT.

In DNA, the CDR3 is TGTGCCAGCAGCTTAGGAACGGGGGAATGGAATGAGCAGTTCTTC. Translated: CASSLGTGEWNEQFF. The chain employs TRBV5-6 and TRBJ2-1; a weak D match, TRBD2 (6 bases). Germline V gene data show CDR1 as SGHDT and CDR2 as YYEEEE. The CDR3 extends over 15 amino acids. V lost 2 bases, J lost 7 bases, and 16 bases lay in between.

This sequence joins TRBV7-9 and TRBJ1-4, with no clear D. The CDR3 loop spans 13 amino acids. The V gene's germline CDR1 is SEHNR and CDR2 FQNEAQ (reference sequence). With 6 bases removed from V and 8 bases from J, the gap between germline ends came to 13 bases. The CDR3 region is CASSYHPTEKLFF. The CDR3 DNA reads TGTGCCAGCAGTTACCACCCGACAGAAAAACTGTTTTTT.

The DNA of the CDR3 is TGTGCCAGCAGGGAGGGGGGCCCCCACAATGAGCAGTTCTTC. This codes for CASREGGPHNEQFF. J is TRBJ2-1 and V is TRBV6-5; D is perhaps TRBD1 or TRBD2 (6 bases each). Germline V gene data show CDR1 as MNHEY and CDR2 as SVGAGI. The CDR3 spans 14 residues. V was shortened by 6 bases and J by 5 bases, with 14 bases between the two germline ends.

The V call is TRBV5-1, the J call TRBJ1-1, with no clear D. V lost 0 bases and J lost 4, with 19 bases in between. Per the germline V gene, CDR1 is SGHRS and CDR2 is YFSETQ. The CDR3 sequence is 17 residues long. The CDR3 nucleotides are TGCGCCAGCAGCTTGGTACCCATCGCAGTCGAGAGCACTGAAGCTTTCTTT. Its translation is CASSLVPIAVESTEAFF. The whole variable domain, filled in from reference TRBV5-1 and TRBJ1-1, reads KAGVTQTPRYLIKTRGQQVTLSCSPISGHRSVSWYQQTPGQGLQFLFEYFSETQRNKGNFPGRFSGRQFSNSRSEMNVSTLELGDSALYLCASSLVPIAVESTEAFFGQGTRLTVV.

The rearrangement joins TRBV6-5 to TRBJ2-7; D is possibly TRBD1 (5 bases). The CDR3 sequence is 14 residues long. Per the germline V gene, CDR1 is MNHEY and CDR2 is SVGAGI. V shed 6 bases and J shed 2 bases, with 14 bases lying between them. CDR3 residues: CASSNGHSPYEQYF. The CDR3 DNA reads TGTGCCAGCAGCAACGGACACTCACCCTACGAGCAGTACTTC.

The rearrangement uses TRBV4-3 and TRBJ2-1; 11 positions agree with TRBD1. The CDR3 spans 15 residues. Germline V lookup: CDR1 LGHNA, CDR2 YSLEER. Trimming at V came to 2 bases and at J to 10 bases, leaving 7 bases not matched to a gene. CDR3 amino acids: CASSQPGQGVREQFF. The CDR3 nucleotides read TGCGCCAGCAGCCAACCGGGACAGGGGGTTCGCGAGCAGTTCTTC.

CDR3 bases: TGTGCCAGCAGAATGTACAGCCCCGAGACCCAGTACTTC. Translating it yields CASRMYSPETQYF. The chain links TRBV5-5 to TRBJ2-5; D remains unclear. The ends were cut back, 5 bases at V and 5 bases at J, with 13 bases in the middle. From germline, CDR1 is SGHKS and CDR2 YYEKEE (reference sequence). The CDR3 length is 13 residues.